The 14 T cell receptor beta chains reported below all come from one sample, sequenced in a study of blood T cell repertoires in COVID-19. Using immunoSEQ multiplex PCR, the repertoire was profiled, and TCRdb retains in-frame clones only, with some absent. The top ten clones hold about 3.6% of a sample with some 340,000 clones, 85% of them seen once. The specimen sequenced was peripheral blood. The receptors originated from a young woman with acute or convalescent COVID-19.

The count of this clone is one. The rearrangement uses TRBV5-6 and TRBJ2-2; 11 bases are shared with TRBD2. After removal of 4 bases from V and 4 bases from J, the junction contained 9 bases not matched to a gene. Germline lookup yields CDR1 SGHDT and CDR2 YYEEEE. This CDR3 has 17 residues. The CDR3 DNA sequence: TGTGCCAGCAGCCCGGACACTAGCGGGAGATTCACCGGGGAGCTGTTTTTT. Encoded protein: CASSPDTSGRFTGELFF.

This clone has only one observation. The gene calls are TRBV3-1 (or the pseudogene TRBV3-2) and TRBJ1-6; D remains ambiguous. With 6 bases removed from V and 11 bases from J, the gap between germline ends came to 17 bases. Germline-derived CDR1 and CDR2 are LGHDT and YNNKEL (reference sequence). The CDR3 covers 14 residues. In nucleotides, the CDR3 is TGTGCCAGCAGACAAAAAGCCAGCGGGACACCCCTCCACTTT. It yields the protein CASRQKASGTPLHF.

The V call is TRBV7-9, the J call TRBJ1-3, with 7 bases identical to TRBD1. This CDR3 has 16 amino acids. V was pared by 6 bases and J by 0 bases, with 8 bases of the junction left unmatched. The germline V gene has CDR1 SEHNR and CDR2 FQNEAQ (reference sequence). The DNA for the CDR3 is TGTGCCAGCAGGAGAGGGGACAGCTCCTCTGGAAACACCATATATTTT. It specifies CASRRGDSSSGNTIYF.

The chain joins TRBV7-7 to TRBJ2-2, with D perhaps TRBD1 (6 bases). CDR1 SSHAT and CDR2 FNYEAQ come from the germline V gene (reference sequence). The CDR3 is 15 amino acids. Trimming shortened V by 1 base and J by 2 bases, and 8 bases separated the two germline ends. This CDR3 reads CASSLVQGNTGELFF. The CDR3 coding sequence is TGTGCCAGCAGCTTAGTACAGGGCAACACCGGGGAGCTGTTTTTT.

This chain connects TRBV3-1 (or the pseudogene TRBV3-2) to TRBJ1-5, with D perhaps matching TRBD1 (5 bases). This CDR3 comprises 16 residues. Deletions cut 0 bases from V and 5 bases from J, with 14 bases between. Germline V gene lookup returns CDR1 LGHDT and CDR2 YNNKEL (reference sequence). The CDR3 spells CASSQDGWGGDQPQHF. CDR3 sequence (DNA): TGTGCCAGCAGCCAAGATGGTTGGGGGGGGGATCAGCCCCAGCATTTT.

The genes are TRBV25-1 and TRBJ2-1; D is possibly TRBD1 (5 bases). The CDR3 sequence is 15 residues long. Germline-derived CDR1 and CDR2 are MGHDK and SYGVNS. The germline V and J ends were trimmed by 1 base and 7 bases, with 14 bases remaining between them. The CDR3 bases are TGTGCCAGCAGTGAATTCCAGGGCGATTTAAATGAGCAGTTCTTC. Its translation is CASSEFQGDLNEQFF.

The CDR3 reads CASSLVSVYSGANVLTF. The DNA of the CDR3 is TGTGCCAGCAGCTTGGTGAGCGTATACTCTGGGGCCAACGTCCTGACTTTC. The rearrangement joins TRBV5-5 to TRBJ2-6; the D is unclear. V gave up 0 bases and J gave up 0 bases, with 10 bases separating them. Germline V CDR1 and CDR2: SGHKS, YYEKEE (reference sequence). The CDR3 contains 17 residues.

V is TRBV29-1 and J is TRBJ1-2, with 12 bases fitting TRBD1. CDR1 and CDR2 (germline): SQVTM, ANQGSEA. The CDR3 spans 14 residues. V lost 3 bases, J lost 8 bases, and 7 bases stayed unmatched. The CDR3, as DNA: TGCAGCGTTGATAGGGACAGGGGGCGAGGAGGCTACACCTTC. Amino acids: CSVDRDRGRGGYTF.

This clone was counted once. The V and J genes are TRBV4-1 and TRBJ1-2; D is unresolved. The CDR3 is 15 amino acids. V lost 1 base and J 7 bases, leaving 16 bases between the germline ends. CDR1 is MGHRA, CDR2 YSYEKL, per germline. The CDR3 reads CASSQAASGLGGYTF. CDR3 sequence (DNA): TGCGCCAGCAGCCAAGCGGCCTCAGGACTAGGTGGCTACACCTTC.

The CDR3 coding sequence is TGCGCCAGCAGCTCAGGGGAACAGACTAATGAAAAACTGTTTTTT. Protein sequence: CASSSGEQTNEKLFF. This sequence joins TRBV5-1 and TRBJ1-4; perhaps TRBD1 as D (6 bases). This CDR3 contains 15 residues. Trimming took 3 bases from V and 2 from J, leaving 11 bases between them. Germline V gene lookup returns CDR1 SGHRS and CDR2 YFSETQ.

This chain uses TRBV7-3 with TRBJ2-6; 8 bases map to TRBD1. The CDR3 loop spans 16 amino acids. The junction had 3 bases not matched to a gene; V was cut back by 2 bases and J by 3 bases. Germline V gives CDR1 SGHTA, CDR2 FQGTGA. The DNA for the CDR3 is TGTGCCAGCAGCTTAGCGACAGGGGTTGGGGCCAACGTCCTGACTTTC. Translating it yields CASSLATGVGANVLTF.

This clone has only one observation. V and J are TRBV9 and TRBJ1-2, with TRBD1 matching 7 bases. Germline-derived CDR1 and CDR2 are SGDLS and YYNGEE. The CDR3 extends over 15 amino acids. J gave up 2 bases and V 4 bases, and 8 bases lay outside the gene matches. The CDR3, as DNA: TGTGCCAGCAGCCCATCTTTACAGGGGAACTATGGCTACACCTTC. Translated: CASSPSLQGNYGYTF.

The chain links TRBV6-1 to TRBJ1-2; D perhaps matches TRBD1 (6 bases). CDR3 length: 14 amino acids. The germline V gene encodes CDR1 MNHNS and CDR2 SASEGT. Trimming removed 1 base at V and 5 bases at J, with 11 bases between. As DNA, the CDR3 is TGTGCCAGCAGTGAAGAGGACAGTAAATATGGCTACACCTTC. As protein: CASSEEDSKYGYTF.

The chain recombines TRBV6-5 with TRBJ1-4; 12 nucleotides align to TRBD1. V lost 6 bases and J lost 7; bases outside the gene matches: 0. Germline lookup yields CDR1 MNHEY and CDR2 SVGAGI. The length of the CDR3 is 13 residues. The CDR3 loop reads CASRGQGAEKLFF. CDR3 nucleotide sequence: TGTGCCAGCAGGGGACAGGGGGCTGAAAAACTGTTTTTT.